This T cell receptor beta chain was sequenced for a study of neoadjuvant anti-PD-1 for oral cavity cancer. Regarding the study as a whole: Each response group had just a few patients in TCR analyses.

The time point denotes: after neoadjuvant nivolumab, at surgical resection. Stage II-IVA oral cavity squamous cell carcinoma was new and untreated by systemic or radiation therapy. PBMCs were not maintained or expanded in culture before analysis. To note about this clone: Its target is unknown.

Produced via immunoSEQ multiplex PCR; TCRdb's table is partial and in-frame only. The sample includes over 7,500 clones, under 70% of them seen just once. In germline, CDR1 is SGHRS, CDR2 YFSETQ. The V segment lost 3 bases and the J segment 1 base; nucleotides outside the gene matches: 9. The CDR3 totals 16 residues. The sequences come from PBMCs, collected after nivolumab (anti-PD-1) treatment. The receptor's source is a person between 40 and 85 years old with oral cavity squamous cell carcinoma. The chain couples TRBV5-1 to TRBJ1-1, with 7 nucleotides matching TRBD1. CDR3 sequence reads: CASSSYTDRRNTEAFF. The CDR3 DNA reads as TGCGCCAGCAGCTCTTACACGGACAGGAGGAACACTGAAGCTTTCTTT.